Listed here are 29 T cell receptor beta chains from one sample, sequenced in a study of beta chain features in type 1 diabetes. Findings and limits, study-wide: When Type 1 diabetes patients were examined, their TCRB CDR3s proved moderately but significantly shorter in all four CD4+ subsets.

Antigens of these TCRs are unknown. Investigators reverse transcribed all isolated RNA, so they sequenced expressed TCRB transcripts. Method: immunoSEQ multiplex PCR; TCRdb's copy keeps in-frame clones and lacks some. The table has 300,000 to 450,000 clones, around 12% seen once. Input material: naive CD4+ T cells from blood. These receptors all stem from a woman under 30 with type 1 diabetes.

This chain uses TRBV19 with TRBJ1-1; D gene uncertain. The CDR3 covers 13 residues. Germline CDR1 is LNHDA and CDR2 is SQIVND (reference sequence). Trimming took off 3 bases at V and 1 base at J, with 6 bases between the two ends. The CDR3: CASSMNRNTEAFF. In nucleotides, the CDR3 is TGTGCCAGTAGTATGAACAGGAACACTGAAGCTTTCTTT.

This clone was recorded a few times. The V gene is TRBV27, the J gene TRBJ1-1; a possible D gene is TRBD1 (5 bases). The CDR3 contains 14 residues. V gave up 3 bases and J gave up 3 bases, with 11 bases separating them. CDR1 is MNHEY and CDR2 is SMNVEV in the germline V gene (reference sequence). The CDR3 loop is CASSFTGGDTEAFF. The CDR3 nucleotides read TGTGCCAGCAGTTTTACGGGGGGTGACACTGAAGCTTTCTTT.

This clone was observed a handful of times. The CDR3 spells CASSTGEDTEAFF. In DNA, the CDR3 is TGTGCCAGCTCAACGGGGGAGGACACTGAAGCTTTCTTT. This chain connects TRBV18 to TRBJ1-1; D perhaps matches TRBD1 (5 bases). In germline, CDR1 is KGHSH, CDR2 LQKENI. Trimming pared 5 bases from V and 3 bases from J, leaving 10 bases between. CDR3 length: 13 amino acids.

The chain combines TRBV9 with TRBJ1-2; D not certain. The CDR3 spans 13 residues. Germline CDR1 is SGDLS and CDR2 is YYNGEE. The V gene lost 4 bases and the J gene lost 7 bases, with 14 bases spanning the gap. The CDR3 DNA is TGTGCCAGCAGCTCAGAGGGTTGGGGTGGCTACACCTTC. As protein: CASSSEGWGGYTF. Combining the CDR3 with reference TRBV9 and TRBJ1-2 gives the whole variable domain DSGVTQTPKHLITATGQRVTLRCSPRSGDLSVYWYQQSLDQGLQFLIQYYNGEERAKGNILERFSAQQFPDLHSELNLSSLELGDSALYFCASSSEGWGGYTFGSGTRLTVV.

The V call is TRBV25-1, the J call TRBJ2-1, with 7 bases aligning to TRBD2. Germline loops: CDR1 MGHDK, CDR2 SYGVNS. The CDR3 loop spans 13 amino acids. The trim removed 7 bases at V and 5 bases at J, leaving 5 bases unmatched. CDR3 bases: TGTGCCAGCACACGGCGGGAGAACAATGAGCAGTTCTTC. Protein product: CASTRRENNEQFF.

The table lists this clone with a few counts. The chain recombines TRBV30 with TRBJ1-1; D is undetermined. Trimming left V 4 bases short and J 3 bases short, with 12 bases between. The CDR3 consists of 13 residues. CDR1 and CDR2 from the germline V gene are GTSNPN and SVGIG (reference sequence). The CDR3 is CAWKLESYTEAFF. The DNA for the CDR3 is TGTGCCTGGAAATTGGAGTCCTACACTGAAGCTTTCTTT.

A note on this clone: The same CDR3 is also encoded by other DNA sequences in this sample. The V and J genes are TRBV7-9 and TRBJ2-3, with D perhaps TRBD2 (5 bases). V was cut by 3 bases and J by 1 base, with 5 bases left in between. The CDR3 is made up of 13 amino acids. The germline V gene encodes CDR1 SEHNR and CDR2 FQNEAQ (reference sequence). The CDR3 nucleotides are TGTGCCAGCAGCTTGGGAGGCACAGATACGCAGTATTTT. Its translation: CASSLGGTDTQYF. Variable domain in full (rest from reference TRBV7-9 and TRBJ2-3): DTGVSQNPRHKITKRGQNVTFRCDPISEHNRLYWYRQTLGQGPEFLTYFQNEAQLEKSRLLSDRFSAERPKGSFSTLEIQRTEQGDSAMYLCASSLGGTDTQYFGPGTRLTVL.

The chain is built from TRBV5-1 and TRBJ2-5, with 9 positions matching TRBD1. Trimming cost V 4 bases and J 2 bases; bases outside gene matches: 6. The CDR3 contains 15 residues. Germline V gene lookup returns CDR1 SGHRS and CDR2 YFSETQ. CDR3 protein: CASSGPGQGQETQYF. CDR3 sequence (DNA): TGCGCCAGCAGCGGACCGGGACAGGGACAAGAGACCCAGTACTTC.

This clone was detected only a few times. The chain has TRBV29-1 and TRBJ2-5, with TRBD1 identical over 7 bases. V lost 6 bases, J lost 4 bases, and 8 bases stayed unmatched. The CDR3 has 13 amino acids. The germline CDR1 and CDR2 sequences are SQVTM and ANQGSEA. For the CDR3, the DNA is TGCAGCGTCACTAGGGGGCCCGGAGAGACCCAGTACTTC. This sequence encodes CSVTRGPGETQYF.

The J gene is TRBJ2-7, the V gene TRBV30; 11 bases align to TRBD1. Germline CDR1 and CDR2: GTSNPN and SVGIG (reference sequence). The V gene end was trimmed by 7 bases and the J gene end by 4 bases; junction bases not matched to a gene: 3. The CDR3 has 12 residues. CDR3 sequence (DNA): TGTGCCTCGGACAGGGGGCGGTACGAGCAGTACTTC. Amino acid sequence: CASDRGRYEQYF.

This clone was seen a few times. The gene calls are TRBV4-3 and TRBJ2-5; 9 bases match TRBD2. The CDR3 sequence is 16 residues long. After removal of 3 bases from V and 2 bases from J, the junction contained 7 bases not matched to a gene. The germline gives CDR1 LGHNA, CDR2 YSLEER. CDR3 in amino acids: CASSHGGGVKQETQYF. As DNA, the CDR3 is TGCGCCAGCAGCCATGGCGGGGGGGTGAAACAAGAGACCCAGTACTTC.

This clone was seen more than once but under ten times. The V and J genes are TRBV18 and TRBJ2-5; 8 positions agree with TRBD2. The CDR3 loop spans 16 amino acids. Germline values: CDR1 KGHSH, CDR2 LQKENI. V dropped 3 bases and J dropped 4; count of bases not matched to a gene: 10. Written as DNA, the CDR3 is TGTGCCAGCTCACCTACCCTATCGGCGGGAGGAGAGACCCAGTACTTC. Translated: CASSPTLSAGGETQYF.

The chain carries TRBV7-9 and TRBJ2-2; D is perhaps TRBD2 (6 bases). Germline V lookup: CDR1 SEHNR, CDR2 FQNEAQ (reference sequence). The CDR3 spans 14 residues. The V and J ends lost 7 bases and 5 bases respectively, with 14 bases between them. DNA of the CDR3: TGTGCCAGCATCCCAACCGGGGGTACCGGGGAGCTGTTTTTT. It encodes CASIPTGGTGELFF.

Comments on this clone: Within the sample, other DNA sequences also encode this same CDR3. CDR3 protein: CASSVEAGGTYEQYF. DNA for the CDR3: TGTGCCAGCAGCGTAGAGGCAGGGGGGACCTACGAGCAGTACTTC. The chain joins TRBV9 to TRBJ2-7; TRBD1 might be the D (7 bases). Trimming shortened V by 0 bases and J by 2 bases, and 12 bases separated the two germline ends. Germline-derived CDR1 and CDR2 are SGDLS and YYNGEE. The CDR3 runs 15 residues.

This chain joins TRBV6-5 and TRBJ2-1, with 12 positions matching TRBD2. The V segment lost 4 bases and the J segment 2 bases; nucleotides outside the gene matches: 3. This CDR3 has 16 amino acids. Germline CDR1 reads MNHEY; CDR2 reads SVGAGI. CDR3 in DNA: TGTGCCAGCAGTTGGACTAGCGGGACCACCTACAATGAGCAGTTCTTC. Amino acids: CASSWTSGTTYNEQFF.

This clone came up a few times. V is TRBV28 and J is TRBJ2-5, with 11 bases aligning to TRBD2. CDR3 length: 13 amino acids. The V and J ends lost 10 bases and 5 bases, in that order; junction bases with no gene match: 6. Germline V gene data show CDR1 as MDHEN and CDR2 as SYDVKM. The CDR3 nucleotides read TGTGCCACCACAAGACTAGCGGGGGAGACCCAGTACTTC. Translating it yields CATTRLAGETQYF.

The chain employs TRBV29-1 and TRBJ2-5; D not resolved. The DNA end is more similar to TRBJ2-7, so the J call may be wrong. The CDR3 sequence is 16 residues long. The germline V gene encodes CDR1 SQVTM and CDR2 ANQGSEA. The DNA for the CDR3 is TGCAGCGTCCAATTGCGTCAGGCCGCCGGCACCTACGAGCAGTACTTC. This translates into CSVQLRQAAGTYEQYF.

Only a few counts were recorded for this clone. V and J are TRBV25-1 and TRBJ2-7; the D gene is possibly TRBD1 (5 bases). Trimming removed 6 bases at V and 1 base at J, with 10 bases between. Germline CDR1 is MGHDK and CDR2 is SYGVNS. The CDR3 has 13 amino acids. The CDR3, as DNA: TGTGCCAGCAGAGATGACAGATCCTACGAGCAGTACTTC. Translating it yields CASRDDRSYEQYF.

This clone was found a few times. The chain recombines TRBV7-9 with TRBJ2-7; 9 bases fit TRBD1. The CDR3 is made up of 14 amino acids. The trim removed 3 bases at V and 2 bases at J, leaving 2 bases unmatched. Germline-derived CDR1 and CDR2 are SEHNR and FQNEAQ (reference sequence). In DNA, the CDR3 is TGTGCCAGCAGCTTGGGACAGGGAACCTACGAGCAGTACTTC. Its translation: CASSLGQGTYEQYF.

This clone was counted only a few times. This chain connects TRBV29-1 to TRBJ2-7, with TRBD1 matching over 8 bases. Germline loops: CDR1 SQVTM, CDR2 ANQGSEA. This CDR3 contains 14 residues. The V segment lost 6 bases and the J segment 2 bases; nucleotides outside the gene matches: 9. This CDR3 is CSVLRTGSTYEQYF. CDR3 in DNA: TGCAGCGTGCTCCGGACAGGGTCTACCTACGAGCAGTACTTC.

As concerns this clone: Other nucleotide sequences from this sample produce the same CDR3. The rearrangement uses TRBV28 and TRBJ2-7; D unresolved. There are 11 residues in the CDR3. The germline V and J ends were trimmed by 2 bases and 5 bases, with 4 bases remaining between them. Looked up from germline, CDR1 is MDHEN and CDR2 is SYDVKM. CDR3 in amino acids: CASSLRNEQYF. CDR3 DNA: TGTGCCAGCAGTTTACGTAACGAGCAGTACTTC.

This clone has only a few counts. The chain couples TRBV4-3 to TRBJ1-2; the match to TRBD1 covers 7 bases. This CDR3 has 15 amino acids. Germline values: CDR1 LGHNA, CDR2 YSLEER. With V trimmed by 1 base and J by 9 bases, 11 bases remained unmatched. For the CDR3, the DNA is TGCGCCAGCAGCCAAGGGGACAGAGGGTTCAGGCGCTACACCTTC. Its protein is CASSQGDRGFRRYTF.

There are a few counts of this clone. This chain connects TRBV30 to TRBJ1-4; no clear D gene. V was clipped by 0 bases and J by 7 bases, with 15 bases between them. The CDR3 covers 15 residues. Germline assignment: CDR1 GTSNPN and CDR2 SVGIG (reference sequence). The CDR3 nucleotides read TGTGCCTGGAGTGTACGGTCCGGGAGGGCTGAAAAACTGTTTTTT. Translation: CAWSVRSGRAEKLFF. Complete variable domain (other parts from reference TRBV30 and TRBJ1-4): SQTIHQWPATLVQPVGSPLSLECTVEGTSNPNLYWYRQAAGRGLQLLFYSVGIGQISSEVPQNLSASRPQDRQFILSSKKLLLSDSGFYLCAWSVRSGRAEKLFFGSGTQLSVL.

The CDR3 DNA follows: TGTGCCAGTCAGTCAGACCCCCAGCGGATGTCCTACAATGAGCAGTTCTTC. This translates into CASQSDPQRMSYNEQFF. The chain has TRBV19 and TRBJ2-1; D perhaps matches TRBD2 (5 bases). This CDR3 has 17 residues. Trimming took off 8 bases at V and 1 base at J, with 21 bases between the two ends. CDR1 is LNHDA, CDR2 SQIVND, per germline (reference sequence).

CDR3 region: CASRSGSSYNEQFF. For the CDR3, the DNA is TGTGCCTCCCGTAGCGGGAGCTCCTACAATGAGCAGTTCTTC. This rearrangement joins TRBV30 to TRBJ2-1, with TRBD2 matching over 9 bases. Trimming at V came to 7 bases and at J to 0 bases, leaving 4 bases not matched to a gene. Germline-derived CDR1 and CDR2 are GTSNPN and SVGIG (reference sequence). This CDR3 region has 14 residues.

The chain carries TRBV29-1 and TRBJ2-7, with D hard to call. The CDR3 runs 11 residues. Trimming shortened V by 4 bases and J by 7 bases, and 11 bases separated the two germline ends. Looked up from germline, CDR1 is SQVTM and CDR2 is ANQGSEA. CDR3 sequence: CSVGQAWEQYF. DNA for the CDR3: TGCAGCGTTGGACAAGCTTGGGAGCAGTACTTC.

This clone was seen a few times. The CDR3 protein is CASSLTRKSYNEQFF. Here the CDR3 DNA reads TGTGCCAGCAGTTTGACTAGAAAGTCTTACAATGAGCAGTTCTTC. The rearrangement links TRBV28 to TRBJ2-1, with D perhaps TRBD2 (6 bases). Trimming took off 3 bases at V and 4 bases at J, with 13 bases between the two ends. The CDR3 is made up of 15 amino acids. The germline gives CDR1 MDHEN, CDR2 SYDVKM.

This clone was recorded a few times. The J gene is TRBJ1-2, the V gene TRBV30; D possibly corresponds to TRBD1 (6 bases). This CDR3 comprises 12 residues. Germline assignment: CDR1 GTSNPN and CDR2 SVGIG (reference sequence). Trimming shortened V by 1 base and J by 5 bases, and 8 bases separated the two germline ends. The CDR3 nucleotides are TGTGCCTGGAGTGGGGACAAGTATGGCTACACCTTC. Protein product: CAWSGDKYGYTF.

This clone was detected a few times. This sequence joins TRBV2 and TRBJ2-5, with TRBD2 as a possible D gene (6 bases). V lost 5 bases to trimming and J lost 5 bases, with 12 bases between them. The CDR3 contains 13 residues. Germline loops: CDR1 SNHLY, CDR2 FYNNEI. The chain's CDR3 is CASSPGGRETQYF. The DNA of the CDR3 is TGTGCCAGCAGTCCTGGGGGGAGGGAGACCCAGTACTTC.